What follows describes a single T cell receptor (beta chain). A junction end diverges from the germline sequence, so it may reflect a read error. The data originate from a study of T cells in Graves' hyperthyroidism and ophthalmopathy. CDR1 is SGHAT, CDR2 FQNNGV, per germline. There are 15 residues in the CDR3. Amplified regions were TCR beta CDR3 sequences from RNA transcripts. Initially, a first-round RT-PCR of the TCR CDR3 employed the HTBI primer set. TCRdb reprocessed the multiplex PCR reads via MiXCR and lists one record per CDR3 protein. Of approximately 570,000 distinct CDR3 sequences listed, roughly 21% were seen once; the top ten hold about 45%.

This TCR derives from a man in his forties with Graves' ophthalmopathy. This chain uses TRBV11-2 with TRBJ1-2, with D hard to call. Sample: blood. The CDR3 nucleotides are TGCGCCAGCAGCCAAGATCCGGAAACCTTCTATGGCTACACCTTC. It translates to CASSQDPETFYGYTF.